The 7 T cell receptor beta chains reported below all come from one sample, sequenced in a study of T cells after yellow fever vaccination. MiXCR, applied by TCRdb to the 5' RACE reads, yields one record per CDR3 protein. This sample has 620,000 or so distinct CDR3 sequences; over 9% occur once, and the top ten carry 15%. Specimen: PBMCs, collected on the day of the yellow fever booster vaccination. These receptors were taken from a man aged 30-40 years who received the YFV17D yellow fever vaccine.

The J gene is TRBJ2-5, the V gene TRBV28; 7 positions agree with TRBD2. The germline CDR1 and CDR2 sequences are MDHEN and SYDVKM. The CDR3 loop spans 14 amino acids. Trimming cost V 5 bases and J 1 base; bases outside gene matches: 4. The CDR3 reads CASSPLAVQETQYF. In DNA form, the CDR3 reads TGTGCCAGCAGTCCTCTAGCGGTCCAAGAGACCCAGTACTTC. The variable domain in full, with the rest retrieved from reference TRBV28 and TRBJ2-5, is DVKVTQSSRYLVKRTGEKVFLECVQDMDHENMFWYRQDPGLGLRLIYFSYDVKMKEKGDIPEGYSVSREKKERFSLILESASTNQTSMYLCASSPLAVQETQYFGPGTRLLVL.

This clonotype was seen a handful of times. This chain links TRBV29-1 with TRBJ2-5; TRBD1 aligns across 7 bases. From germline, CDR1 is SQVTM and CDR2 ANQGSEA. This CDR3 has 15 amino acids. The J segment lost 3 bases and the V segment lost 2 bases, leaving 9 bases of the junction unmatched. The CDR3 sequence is CSVELPGQLKETQYF. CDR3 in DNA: TGCAGCGTTGAACTCCCGGGACAGTTGAAAGAGACCCAGTACTTC.

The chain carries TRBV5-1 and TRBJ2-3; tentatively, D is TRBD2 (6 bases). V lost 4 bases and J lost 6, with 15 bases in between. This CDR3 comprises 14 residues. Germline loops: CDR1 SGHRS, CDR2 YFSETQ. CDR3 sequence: CASSVGAGRDTQYF. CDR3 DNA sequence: TGCGCCAGCAGCGTCGGGGCAGGGAGGGATACGCAGTATTTT.

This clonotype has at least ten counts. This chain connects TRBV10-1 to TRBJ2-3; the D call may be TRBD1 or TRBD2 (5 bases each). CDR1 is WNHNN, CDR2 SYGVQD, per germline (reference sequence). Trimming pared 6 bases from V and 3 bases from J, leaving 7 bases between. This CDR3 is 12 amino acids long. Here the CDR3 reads CASSGTTDTQYF. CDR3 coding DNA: TGCGCCAGCAGCGGGACGACAGATACGCAGTATTTT.

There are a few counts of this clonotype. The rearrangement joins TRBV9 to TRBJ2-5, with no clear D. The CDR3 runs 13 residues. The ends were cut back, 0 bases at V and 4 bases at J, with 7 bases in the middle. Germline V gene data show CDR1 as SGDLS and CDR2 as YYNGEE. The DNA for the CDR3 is TGTGCCAGCAGCGTAGGTAGCATAGAGACCCAGTACTTC. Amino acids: CASSVGSIETQYF.

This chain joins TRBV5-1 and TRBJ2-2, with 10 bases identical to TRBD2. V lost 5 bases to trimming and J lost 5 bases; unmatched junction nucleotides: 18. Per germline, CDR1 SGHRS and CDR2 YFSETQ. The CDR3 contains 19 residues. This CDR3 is CASSFVRTAGTSVTGELFF. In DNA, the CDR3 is TGCGCCAGCAGTTTCGTCAGGACAGCCGGGACTAGCGTAACCGGGGAGCTGTTTTTT.

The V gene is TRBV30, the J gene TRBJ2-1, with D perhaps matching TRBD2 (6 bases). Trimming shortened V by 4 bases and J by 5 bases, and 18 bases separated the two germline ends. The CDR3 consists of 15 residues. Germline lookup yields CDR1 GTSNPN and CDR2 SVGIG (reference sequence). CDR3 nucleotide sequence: TGTGCCTGGATCCGCAGAATCGGAGGGGACAATGAGCAGTTCTTC. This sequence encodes CAWIRRIGGDNEQFF.